What follows describes a single T cell receptor (beta chain). The CDR3 runs to 13 residues. Trimming cost V 5 bases and J 0 bases, with 8 bases left between them. Germline V gene sequence: CDR1 MNHNS, CDR2 SASEGT. TCRdb itself ran the RT-PCR reads through MiXCR, one entry per CDR3 protein. The sample carries 150,000 to 200,000 distinct CDR3 sequences, over 9.5% recorded once. This entry comes from a study of response to subunit inactivated influenza vaccine. The sample was also linked to a second study, of T cells expressing NK-cell markers. From that report: TCR beta cDNA was made by 5'RACE template switching with UMIs. What restricted sorting to alpha-beta TCR T cells in several experiments was an anti-gamma-delta TCR antibody.

The clonotype comes from a man aged 45-65 years who received an inactivated influenza vaccine. The J gene is TRBJ2-7, the V gene TRBV6-1; the D is unclear. Source: CD8+ T cells sorted from PBMCs, taken roughly 13 days after vaccination. The CDR3 nucleotides read TGTGCCAGCAGTCCCCTCCTCTCCTACGAGCAGTACTTC. As protein: CASSPLLSYEQYF.